What follows are 17 T cell receptor beta chains derived from one specimen sequenced in a study of blood T cell repertoires in COVID-19. TCRdb's copy holds only in-frame clones and misses some; the assay was immunoSEQ multiplex PCR. The sample carries 200,000 to 300,000 clones, around nine tenths recorded once. Input material: peripheral blood. The receptor source for this set is a man between 25 and 39 years old with COVID-19, enrolled during active disease.

The CDR3 bases are TGTGCCAGCAGCTTTCGGACAGAAATTAGCAATCAGCCCCAGCATTTT. Its protein product is CASSFRTEISNQPQHF. The chain is built from TRBV5-6 and TRBJ1-5, with a weak D call TRBD1 (6 bases). This CDR3 contains 16 residues. Germline V CDR1 and CDR2: SGHDT, YYEEEE. Between the trimmed V and J ends, which lost 2 bases and 0 bases, there was a span of 12 bases.

This clone has only one observation. The rearrangement links TRBV5-1 to TRBJ2-3, with D tentatively TRBD2 (6 bases). Trimming cost V 1 base and J 4 bases, with 13 bases left between them. This CDR3 is built from 15 residues. Germline loops: CDR1 SGHRS, CDR2 YFSETQ. In DNA, the CDR3 is TGCGCCAGCAGCTTGTGGGGCAGGGAGGCAGATACGCAGTATTTT. As protein: CASSLWGREADTQYF.

The genes are TRBV19 and TRBJ2-3; TRBD2 matches 10 bases. V lost 3 bases and J lost 4; bases outside the gene matches: 7. This CDR3 is built from 16 residues. The V gene's germline CDR1 is LNHDA and CDR2 SQIVND (reference sequence). The CDR3 protein is CASSIGTAGGPDTQYF. The CDR3 nucleotides are TGTGCCAGTAGTATCGGCACAGCGGGGGGGCCAGATACGCAGTATTTT.

V gene TRBV5-4 combines with J gene TRBJ2-7; D remains ambiguous. The V gene lost 2 bases and the J gene lost 0 bases, with 6 bases spanning the gap. The CDR3 contains 13 residues. CDR1 and CDR2 (germline): SGHNT, YYREEE (reference sequence). The CDR3 DNA follows: TGTGCCAGCAGCTTAAGGAGCTCCTACGAGCAGTACTTC. It translates to CASSLRSSYEQYF.

The chain employs TRBV4-1 and TRBJ1-3, with D maybe TRBD1 (5 bases). The CDR3 is 15 amino acids. With 4 bases removed from V and 4 bases from J, the gap between germline ends came to 14 bases. Looked up from germline, CDR1 is MGHRA and CDR2 is YSYEKL. In nucleotides, the CDR3 is TGCGCCAGCAGCCTTTTATCAGGGTCAGGAAACACCATATATTTT. This encodes CASSLLSGSGNTIYF.

This sequence joins TRBV7-9 and TRBJ1-1, with 7 nucleotides matching TRBD1. The CDR3 has 16 amino acids. Germline-derived CDR1 and CDR2 are SEHNR and FQNEAQ (reference sequence). The V and J ends lost 5 bases and 4 bases, in that order; junction bases with no gene match: 13. The CDR3, as DNA: TGTGCCAGCAGCCCCCGGGAGGGGGCTTGGGGCACTGAAGCTTTCTTT. It specifies CASSPREGAWGTEAFF.

The chain joins TRBV28 to TRBJ1-2, with a tentative D call TRBD1 (6 bases). Germline CDR1 is MDHEN and CDR2 is SYDVKM. Trimming pared 5 bases from V and 4 bases from J, leaving 17 bases between. CDR3 length: 15 amino acids. CDR3 region: CASSTYRVAPYGYTF. The CDR3 nucleotides read TGTGCCAGCAGTACCTACAGGGTTGCGCCCTATGGCTACACCTTC.

The rearrangement uses TRBV29-1 and TRBJ1-2; TRBD1 might be the D (6 bases). The germline V gene encodes CDR1 SQVTM and CDR2 ANQGSEA. V lost 5 bases and J 6 bases, leaving 19 bases between the germline ends. This CDR3 region has 14 residues. CDR3: CSVTWGGRTNGYTF. The CDR3 region has the DNA TGCAGCGTTACTTGGGGGGGGCGTACGAATGGCTACACCTTC.

The chain combines TRBV5-1 with TRBJ1-2, with 9 bases identical to TRBD1. The ends lost 3 bases at V and 4 bases at J; junction bases unmatched: 7. The germline CDR1 and CDR2 sequences are SGHRS and YFSETQ. CDR3 length: 15 amino acids. CDR3 sequence (DNA): TGCGCCAGCAGCTCTTTACAGGGGGCGAGCTATGGCTACACCTTC. Protein: CASSSLQGASYGYTF.

The rearrangement joins TRBV7-9 to TRBJ1-1; a possible D gene is TRBD1 (6 bases). Per the germline V gene, CDR1 is SEHNR and CDR2 is FQNEAQ (reference sequence). V lost 1 base and J lost 6, with 15 bases in between. The CDR3 contains 15 residues. The CDR3 DNA reads TGTGCCAGCAGCTTAGAGCGGGGGGCAAGCCCTGAAGCTTTCTTT. As protein: CASSLERGASPEAFF.

The gene calls are TRBV6-5 and TRBJ2-7; 7 bases fit TRBD1. Germline V gene data show CDR1 as MNHEY and CDR2 as SVGAGI. V dropped 5 bases and J dropped 0; count of bases not matched to a gene: 7. The CDR3 has 15 residues. The DNA of the CDR3 is TGTGCCAGCAGTAGCGAAGGGACAGTCTCCTACGAGCAGTACTTC. The encoded protein is CASSSEGTVSYEQYF.

CDR3 residues: CASSTGGWGTEAFF. The CDR3, as DNA: TGTGCCAGCAGTACAGGGGGGTGGGGGACTGAAGCTTTCTTT. This rearrangement joins TRBV6-5 to TRBJ1-1; the match to TRBD1 covers 8 bases. There are 14 residues in the CDR3. With 5 bases clipped from V and 5 bases from J, the junction kept 7 bases outside the gene matches. From germline, CDR1 is MNHEY and CDR2 SVGAGI.

V gene TRBV5-1 combines with J gene TRBJ2-5; D gene ambiguous. This CDR3 is built from 12 residues. Germline CDR1 reads SGHRS; CDR2 reads YFSETQ. The germline V and J ends were trimmed by 1 base and 2 bases, with 3 bases remaining between them. CDR3 loop: CASSLLQETQYF. The CDR3 DNA is TGCGCCAGCAGCTTGCTGCAAGAGACCCAGTACTTC.

This clone appeared once. This chain links TRBV20-1 with TRBJ2-1, with a weak D call TRBD2 (7 bases). The germline V and J ends were trimmed by 3 bases and 5 bases, with 23 bases remaining between them. Germline loops: CDR1 DFQATT, CDR2 SNEGSKA (reference sequence). There are 17 residues in the CDR3. CDR3: CSASRVDRRGPNNEQFF. The CDR3 DNA sequence: TGCAGTGCTAGTCGGGTTGACCGGCGGGGGCCCAACAATGAGCAGTTCTTC.

V is TRBV5-1 and J is TRBJ1-2; no firm D call. Trimming cost V 4 bases and J 2 bases, with 12 bases left between them. This CDR3 is 14 amino acids long. Germline V gene lookup returns CDR1 SGHRS and CDR2 YFSETQ. The CDR3 DNA sequence: TGCGCCAGCAGCGAGGGTGACGGCAACTATGGCTACACCTTC. It specifies CASSEGDGNYGYTF.

The chain employs TRBV6-5 and TRBJ1-2, with a possible D match to TRBD1 (5 bases). The germline V gene has CDR1 MNHEY and CDR2 SVGAGI. Trimming took 7 bases from V and 8 from J, leaving 20 bases between them. This CDR3 spans 14 amino acids. The CDR3 nucleotides are TGTGCCAGCATTCTGGACATCACGGCAGGAGGCTACACCTTC. It encodes CASILDITAGGYTF.

This chain links TRBV3-1 (or the pseudogene TRBV3-2) with TRBJ1-5, with D perhaps TRBD1 (6 bases). The V and J ends lost 0 bases and 7 bases respectively, with 16 bases between them. This CDR3 is built from 16 residues. Germline lookup yields CDR1 LGHDT and CDR2 YNNKEL (reference sequence). The CDR3 here is CASSQDLTGLGQPQHF. CDR3 bases: TGTGCCAGCAGCCAAGATTTGACAGGTCTAGGCCAGCCCCAGCATTTT.